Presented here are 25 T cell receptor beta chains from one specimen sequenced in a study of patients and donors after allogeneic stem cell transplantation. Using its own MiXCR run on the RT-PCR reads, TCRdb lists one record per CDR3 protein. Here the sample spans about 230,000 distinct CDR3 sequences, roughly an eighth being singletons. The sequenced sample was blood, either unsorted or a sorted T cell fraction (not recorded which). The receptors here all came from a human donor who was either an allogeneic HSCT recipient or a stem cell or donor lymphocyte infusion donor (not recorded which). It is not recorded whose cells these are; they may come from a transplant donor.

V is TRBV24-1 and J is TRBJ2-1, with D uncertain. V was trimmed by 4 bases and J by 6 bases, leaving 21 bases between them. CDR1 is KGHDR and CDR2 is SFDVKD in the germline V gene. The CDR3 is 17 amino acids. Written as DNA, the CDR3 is TGTGCCACCAGTGACCCCCGACTGCCACCCTCCCTCAATGAGCAGTTCTTC. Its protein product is CATSDPRLPPSLNEQFF.

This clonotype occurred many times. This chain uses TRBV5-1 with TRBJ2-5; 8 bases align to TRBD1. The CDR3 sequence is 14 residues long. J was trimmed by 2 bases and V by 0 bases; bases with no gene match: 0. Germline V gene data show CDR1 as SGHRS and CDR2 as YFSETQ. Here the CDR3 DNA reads TGCGCCAGCAGCTTGGACAGGGGGCAAGAGACCCAGTACTTC. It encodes CASSLDRGQETQYF.

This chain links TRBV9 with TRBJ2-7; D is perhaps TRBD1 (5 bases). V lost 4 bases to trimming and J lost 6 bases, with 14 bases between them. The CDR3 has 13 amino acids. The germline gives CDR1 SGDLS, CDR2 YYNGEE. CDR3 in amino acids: CASSSSGAGEQYF. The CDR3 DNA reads TGTGCCAGCAGCTCCAGTGGGGCTGGCGAGCAGTACTTC.

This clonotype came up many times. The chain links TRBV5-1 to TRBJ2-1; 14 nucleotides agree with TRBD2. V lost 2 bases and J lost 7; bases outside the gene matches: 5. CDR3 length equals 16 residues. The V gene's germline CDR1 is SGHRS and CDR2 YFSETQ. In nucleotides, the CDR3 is TGCGCCAGCAGCTTACGACTAGCGGGAGGGCCGAATGAGCAGTTCTTC. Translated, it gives CASSLRLAGGPNEQFF. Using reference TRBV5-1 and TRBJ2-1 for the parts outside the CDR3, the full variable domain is KAGVTQTPRYLIKTRGQQVTLSCSPISGHRSVSWYQQTPGQGLQFLFEYFSETQRNKGNFPGRFSGRQFSNSRSEMNVSTLELGDSALYLCASSLRLAGGPNEQFFGPGTRLTVL.

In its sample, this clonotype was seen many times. Here the CDR3 DNA reads TGTGCCAGCACCTCGGGACAAACGATCGAGCCCCAGCATTTT. Its protein is CASTSGQTIEPQHF. The rearrangement uses TRBV12-3 or TRBV12-4 and TRBJ1-5, with D perhaps TRBD1 (6 bases). V lost 7 bases, J lost 8 bases, and 18 bases lay in between. This CDR3 contains 14 residues.

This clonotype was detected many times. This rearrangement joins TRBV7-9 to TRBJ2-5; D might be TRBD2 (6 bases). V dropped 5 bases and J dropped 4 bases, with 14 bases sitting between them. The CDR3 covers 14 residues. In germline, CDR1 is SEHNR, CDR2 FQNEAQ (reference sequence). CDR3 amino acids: CASSLVGGRETQYF. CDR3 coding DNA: TGTGCCAGCAGCCTCGTTGGGGGGAGAGAGACCCAGTACTTC.

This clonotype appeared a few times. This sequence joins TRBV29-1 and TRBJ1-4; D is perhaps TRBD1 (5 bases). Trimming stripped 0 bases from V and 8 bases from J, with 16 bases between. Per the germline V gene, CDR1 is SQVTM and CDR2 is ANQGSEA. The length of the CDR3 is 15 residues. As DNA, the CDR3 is TGCAGCGTTGAAGAGGGGCCGGGATGGGGAGAAAAACTGTTTTTT. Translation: CSVEEGPGWGEKLFF.

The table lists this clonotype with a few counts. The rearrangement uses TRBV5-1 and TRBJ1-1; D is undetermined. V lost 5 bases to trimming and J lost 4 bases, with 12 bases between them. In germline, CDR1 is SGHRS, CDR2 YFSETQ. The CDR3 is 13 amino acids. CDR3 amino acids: CASRDFGRTEAFF. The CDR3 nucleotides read TGCGCCAGCAGAGATTTCGGACGCACTGAAGCTTTCTTT.

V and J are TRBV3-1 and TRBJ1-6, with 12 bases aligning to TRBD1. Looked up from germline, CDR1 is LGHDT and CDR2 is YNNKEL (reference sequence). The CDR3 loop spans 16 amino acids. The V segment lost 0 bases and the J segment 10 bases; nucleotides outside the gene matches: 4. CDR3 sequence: CASSQEGTGGRSPLHF. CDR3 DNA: TGTGCCAGCAGCCAAGAAGGGACAGGGGGCCGGTCACCCCTCCACTTT. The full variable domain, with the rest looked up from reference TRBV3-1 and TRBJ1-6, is DTAVSQTPKYLVTQMGNDKSIKCEQNLGHDTMYWYKQDSKKFLKIMFSYNNKELIINETVPNRFSPKSPDKAHLNLHINSLELGDSAVYFCASSQEGTGGRSPLHFGNGTRLTVT.

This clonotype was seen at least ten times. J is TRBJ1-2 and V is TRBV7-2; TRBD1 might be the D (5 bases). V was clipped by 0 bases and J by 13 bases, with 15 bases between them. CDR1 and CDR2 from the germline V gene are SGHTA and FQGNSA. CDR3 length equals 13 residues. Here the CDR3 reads CASSLARGRGSTF. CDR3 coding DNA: TGTGCCAGCAGCTTAGCGAGGGGTCGGGGGTCCACCTTC.

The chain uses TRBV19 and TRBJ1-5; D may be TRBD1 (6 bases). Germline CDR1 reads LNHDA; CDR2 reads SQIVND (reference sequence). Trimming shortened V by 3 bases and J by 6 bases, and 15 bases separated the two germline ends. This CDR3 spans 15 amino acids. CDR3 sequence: CASSMDDLDSQPQHF. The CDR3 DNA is TGTGCCAGTAGTATGGACGACCTGGACAGTCAGCCCCAGCATTTT.

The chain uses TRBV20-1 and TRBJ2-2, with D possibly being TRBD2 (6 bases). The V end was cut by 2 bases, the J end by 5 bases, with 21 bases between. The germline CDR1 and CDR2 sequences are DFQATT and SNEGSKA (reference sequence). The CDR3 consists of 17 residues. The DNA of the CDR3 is TGCAGTGCTAGAAGTGACGGGGGAGTGTTAGGGACCGGGGAGCTGTTTTTT. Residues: CSARSDGGVLGTGELFF.

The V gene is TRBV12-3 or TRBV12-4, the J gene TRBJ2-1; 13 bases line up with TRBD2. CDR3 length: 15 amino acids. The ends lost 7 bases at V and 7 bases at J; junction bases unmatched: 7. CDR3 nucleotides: TGTGCCAGCACCGAAGGACTAGCGGGAGTGAATGAGCAGTTCTTC. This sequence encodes CASTEGLAGVNEQFF.

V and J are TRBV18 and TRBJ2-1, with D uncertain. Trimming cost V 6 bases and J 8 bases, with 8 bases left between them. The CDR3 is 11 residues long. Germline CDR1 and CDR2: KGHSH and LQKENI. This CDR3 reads CASSQQDEQFF. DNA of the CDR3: TGTGCCAGCTCTCAGCAGGATGAGCAGTTCTTC.

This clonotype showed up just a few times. The CDR3 coding sequence is TGTGCCAGCAGGGGCGAGGGATCCAATCAGCCCCAGCATTTT. Protein product: CASRGEGSNQPQHF. The chain recombines TRBV6-1 with TRBJ1-5; D unresolved. From germline, CDR1 is MNHNS and CDR2 SASEGT. The CDR3 totals 14 residues. V was cut by 6 bases and J by 3 bases, with 12 bases left in between.

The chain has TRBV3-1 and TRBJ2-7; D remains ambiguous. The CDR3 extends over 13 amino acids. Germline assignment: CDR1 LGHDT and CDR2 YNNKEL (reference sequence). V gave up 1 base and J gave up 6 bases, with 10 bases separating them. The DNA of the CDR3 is TGTGCCAGCAGCCAAGGCAGGACGGGCGAGCAGTACTTC. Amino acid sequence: CASSQGRTGEQYF.

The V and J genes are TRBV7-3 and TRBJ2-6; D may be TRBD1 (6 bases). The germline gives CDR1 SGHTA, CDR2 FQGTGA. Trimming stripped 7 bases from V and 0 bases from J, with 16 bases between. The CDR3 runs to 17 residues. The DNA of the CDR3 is TGTGCCAGCACCCTACAGGGCACACGCTCTGGGGCCAACGTCCTGACTTTC. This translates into CASTLQGTRSGANVLTF.

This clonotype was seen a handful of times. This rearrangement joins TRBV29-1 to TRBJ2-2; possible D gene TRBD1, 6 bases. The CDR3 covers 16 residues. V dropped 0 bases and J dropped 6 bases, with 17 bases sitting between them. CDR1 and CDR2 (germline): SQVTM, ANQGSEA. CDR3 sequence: CSVEDPTGYDSGELFF. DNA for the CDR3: TGCAGCGTTGAAGATCCAACAGGGTACGATTCCGGGGAGCTGTTTTTT.

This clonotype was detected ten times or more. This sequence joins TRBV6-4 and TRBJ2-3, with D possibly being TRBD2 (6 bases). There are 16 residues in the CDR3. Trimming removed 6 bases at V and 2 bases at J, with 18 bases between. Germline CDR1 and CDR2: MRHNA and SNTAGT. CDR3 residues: CASSGGTHAPTDTQYF. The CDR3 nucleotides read TGTGCCAGCAGCGGCGGGACTCACGCTCCCACAGATACGCAGTATTTT.

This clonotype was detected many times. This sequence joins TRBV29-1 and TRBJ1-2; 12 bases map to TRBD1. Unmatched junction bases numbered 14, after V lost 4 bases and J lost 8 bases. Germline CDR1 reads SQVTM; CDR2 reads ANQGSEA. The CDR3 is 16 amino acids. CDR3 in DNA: TGCAGCGTTGTATCGGGGACAGGGGGCGCAAGAGGAGGCTACACCTTC. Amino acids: CSVVSGTGGARGGYTF.

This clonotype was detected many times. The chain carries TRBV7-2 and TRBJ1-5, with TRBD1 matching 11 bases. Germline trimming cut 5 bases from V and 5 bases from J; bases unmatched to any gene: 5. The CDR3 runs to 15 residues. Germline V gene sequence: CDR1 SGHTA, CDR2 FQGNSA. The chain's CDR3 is CASSLRTGGHQPQHF. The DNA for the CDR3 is TGTGCCAGCAGCCTAAGGACAGGGGGCCATCAGCCCCAGCATTTT.

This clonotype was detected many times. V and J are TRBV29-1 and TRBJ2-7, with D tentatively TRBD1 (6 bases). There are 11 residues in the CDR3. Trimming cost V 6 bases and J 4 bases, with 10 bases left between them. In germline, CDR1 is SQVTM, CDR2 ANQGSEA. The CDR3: CSVRTAYEQYF. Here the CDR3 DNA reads TGCAGCGTGAGGACAGCTTACGAGCAGTACTTC.

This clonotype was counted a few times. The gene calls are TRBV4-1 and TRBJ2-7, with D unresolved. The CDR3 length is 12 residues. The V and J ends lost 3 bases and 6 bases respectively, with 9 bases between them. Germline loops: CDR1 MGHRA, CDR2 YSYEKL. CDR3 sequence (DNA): TGCGCCAGCAGCCACCAAAGTCGCGAGCAGTACTTC. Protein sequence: CASSHQSREQYF.

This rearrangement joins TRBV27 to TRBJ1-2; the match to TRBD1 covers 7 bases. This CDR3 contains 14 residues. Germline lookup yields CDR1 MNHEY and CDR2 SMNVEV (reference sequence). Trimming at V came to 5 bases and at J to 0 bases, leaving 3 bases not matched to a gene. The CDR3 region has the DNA TGTGCCAGCAGTGACAGGGCCACTAACTATGGCTACACCTTC. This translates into CASSDRATNYGYTF.

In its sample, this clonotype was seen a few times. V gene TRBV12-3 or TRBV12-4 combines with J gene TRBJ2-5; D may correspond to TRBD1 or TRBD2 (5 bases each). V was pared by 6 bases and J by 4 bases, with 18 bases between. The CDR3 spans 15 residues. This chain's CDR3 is CASSPGAPRGETQYF. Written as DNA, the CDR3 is TGTGCCAGCAGCCCCGGGGCCCCCCGAGGAGAGACCCAGTACTTC.